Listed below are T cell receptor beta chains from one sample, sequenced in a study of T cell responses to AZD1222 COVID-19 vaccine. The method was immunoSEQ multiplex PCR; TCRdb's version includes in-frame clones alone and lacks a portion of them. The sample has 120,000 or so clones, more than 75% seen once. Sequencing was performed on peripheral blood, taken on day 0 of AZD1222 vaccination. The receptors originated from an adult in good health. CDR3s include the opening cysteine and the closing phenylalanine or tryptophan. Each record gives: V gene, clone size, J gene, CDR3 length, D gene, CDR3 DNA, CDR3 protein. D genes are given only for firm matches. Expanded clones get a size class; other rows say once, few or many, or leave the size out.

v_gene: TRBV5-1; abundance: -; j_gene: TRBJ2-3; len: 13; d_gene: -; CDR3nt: TGCGCCAGCAGCCCCAGAGTCGGGGATACGCAGTATTTT; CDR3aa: CASSPRVGDTQYF
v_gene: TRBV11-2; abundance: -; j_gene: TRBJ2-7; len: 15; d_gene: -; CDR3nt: TGTGCCAGCAGCTTCCCCGGCGGGTTAAGGTACGAGCAGTACTTC; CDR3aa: CASSFPGGLRYEQYF
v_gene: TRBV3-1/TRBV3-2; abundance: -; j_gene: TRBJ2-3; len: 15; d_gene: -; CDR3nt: TGTGCCAGCAGCCAAGTGGGGAGAGGCACAGATACGCAGTATTTT; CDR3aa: CASSQVGRGTDTQYF
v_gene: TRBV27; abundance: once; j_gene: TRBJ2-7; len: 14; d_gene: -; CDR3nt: TGTGCCAGCAGTTTATCGACTATCTCCTACGAGCAGTACTTC; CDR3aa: CASSLSTISYEQYF
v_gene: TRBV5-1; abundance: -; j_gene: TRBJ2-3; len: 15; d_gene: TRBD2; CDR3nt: TGCGCCAGCAGCTTGGTAGCGGGGGTTGATGATACGCAGTATTTT; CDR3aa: CASSLVAGVDDTQYF
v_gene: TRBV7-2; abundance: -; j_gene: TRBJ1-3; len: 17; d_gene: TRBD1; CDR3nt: TGTGCCAGCAGCTTAGTGGGGCAGGGGGCCTCTGGAAACACCATATATTTT; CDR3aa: CASSLVGQGASGNTIYF
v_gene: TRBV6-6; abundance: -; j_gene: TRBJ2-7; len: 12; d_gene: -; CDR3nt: TGTGCCAGCAGGGGGAGTAACTACGAGCAGTACTTC; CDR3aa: CASRGSNYEQYF
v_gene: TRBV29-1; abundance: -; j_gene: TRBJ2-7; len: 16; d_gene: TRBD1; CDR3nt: TGCAGCGTCTCCAACTCCACCGGGACAGGGGGCTTCGAGCAGTACTTC; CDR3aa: CSVSNSTGTGGFEQYF
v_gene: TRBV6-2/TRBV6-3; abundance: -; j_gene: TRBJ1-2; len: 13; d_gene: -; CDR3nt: TGTGCCAGCAGCTTTACAGGGAACTATGGCTACACCTTC; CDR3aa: CASSFTGNYGYTF
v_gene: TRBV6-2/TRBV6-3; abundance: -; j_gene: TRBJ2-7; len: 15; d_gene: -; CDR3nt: TGTGCCAGCAGTTGGGACCAAACGAGCTCCTACGAGCAGTACTTC; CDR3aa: CASSWDQTSSYEQYF
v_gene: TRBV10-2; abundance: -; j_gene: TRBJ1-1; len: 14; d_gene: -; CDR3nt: TGCGCCAGCAAGGACCTTTGGGGAAACACTGAAGCTTTCTTT; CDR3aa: CASKDLWGNTEAFF
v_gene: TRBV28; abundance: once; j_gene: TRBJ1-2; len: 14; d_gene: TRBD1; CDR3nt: TGTGCCAGCAGTGCACAGGGGTTGGACTATGGCTACACCTTC; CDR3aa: CASSAQGLDYGYTF
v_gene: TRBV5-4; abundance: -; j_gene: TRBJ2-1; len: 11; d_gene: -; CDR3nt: TGTGCCAGCAGCCGCCGCGATGAGCAGTTCTTC; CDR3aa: CASSRRDEQFF
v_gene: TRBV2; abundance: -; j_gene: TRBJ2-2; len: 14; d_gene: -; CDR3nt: TGTGCCAGCAGTGAATGGGGGCGAACAGGGGAGCTGTTTTTT; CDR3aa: CASSEWGRTGELFF
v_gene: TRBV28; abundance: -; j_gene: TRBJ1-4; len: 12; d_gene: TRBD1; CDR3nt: TGTGCCAGCCACCAGGGGGGAGAAAAACTGTTTTTT; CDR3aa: CASHQGGEKLFF
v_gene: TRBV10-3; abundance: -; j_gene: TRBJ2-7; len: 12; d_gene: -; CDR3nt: TGTGCCATCAGTGAGGGGTTCAACGAGCAGTACTTC; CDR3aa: CAISEGFNEQYF
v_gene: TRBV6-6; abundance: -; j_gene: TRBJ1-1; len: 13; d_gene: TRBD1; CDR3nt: TGTGCCAGCATTTGGGACAGCAACACTGAAGCTTTCTTT; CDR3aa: CASIWDSNTEAFF
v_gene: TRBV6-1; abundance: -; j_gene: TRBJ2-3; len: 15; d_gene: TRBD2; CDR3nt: TGTGCCAGCAGTGAAGCGGCCAGCGGGAGAAATACGCAGTATTTT; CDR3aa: CASSEAASGRNTQYF
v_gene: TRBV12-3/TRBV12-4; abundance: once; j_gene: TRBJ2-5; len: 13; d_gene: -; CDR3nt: TGTGCCAGCAGTTTCGGGATCCAGGAGACCCAGTACTTC; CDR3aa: CASSFGIQETQYF
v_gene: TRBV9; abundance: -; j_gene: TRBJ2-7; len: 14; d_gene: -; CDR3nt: TGTGCCAGCAGCTCCCGGACAGTCCCCTACGAGCAGTACTTC; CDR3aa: CASSSRTVPYEQYF
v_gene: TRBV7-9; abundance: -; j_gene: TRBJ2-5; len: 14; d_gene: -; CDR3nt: TGTGCCAGCAGCTTGACAACGGGTGGTGAGACCCAGTACTTC; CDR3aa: CASSLTTGGETQYF
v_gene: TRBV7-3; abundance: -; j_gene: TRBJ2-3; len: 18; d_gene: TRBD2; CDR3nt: TGTGCCAGCAGCTTAGCGGGGGGGGACCGGATAGGGACAGATACGCAGTATTTT; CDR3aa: CASSLAGGDRIGTDTQYF
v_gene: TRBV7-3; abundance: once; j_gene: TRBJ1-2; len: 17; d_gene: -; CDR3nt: TGTGCCAGCAGCTTACAAATTGGGGGGGCGACGAACTATGGCTACACCTTC; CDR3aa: CASSLQIGGATNYGYTF
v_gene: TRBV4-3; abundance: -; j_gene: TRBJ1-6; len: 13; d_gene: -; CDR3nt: TGCGCCAGCAGCCAAGTTGGGGGATCACCCCTCCACTTT; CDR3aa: CASSQVGGSPLHF
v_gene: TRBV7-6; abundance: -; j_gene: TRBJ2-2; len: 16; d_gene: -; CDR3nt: TGTGCCAGCAGCACCTCGTCGGACACAAACACCGGGGAGCTGTTTTTT; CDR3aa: CASSTSSDTNTGELFF
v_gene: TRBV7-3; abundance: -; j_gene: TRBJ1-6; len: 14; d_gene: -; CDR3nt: TGTGCCAGCAGCCTCCGGGAGTATAATTCACCCCTCCACTTT; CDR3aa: CASSLREYNSPLHF
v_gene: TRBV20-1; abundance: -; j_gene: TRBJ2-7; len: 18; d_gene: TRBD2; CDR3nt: TGCAGTGCTATTGAGACTAGCGGGGGGCCTTCCCACTCCTACGAGCAGTACTTC; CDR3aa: CSAIETSGGPSHSYEQYF
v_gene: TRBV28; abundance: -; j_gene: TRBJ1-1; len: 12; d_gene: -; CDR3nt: TGTGCCAGCAGTTTATCAGGCAGGGAAGCTTTCTTT; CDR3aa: CASSLSGREAFF
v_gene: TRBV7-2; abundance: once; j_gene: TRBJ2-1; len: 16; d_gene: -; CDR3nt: TGTGCCAGCAGCTCGTGGGGGGGACAGCCTTACAATGAGCAGTTCTTC; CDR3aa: CASSSWGGQPYNEQFF
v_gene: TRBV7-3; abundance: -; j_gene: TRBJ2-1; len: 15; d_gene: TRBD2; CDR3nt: TGTGCCAGCAGCTTAGACTCTAGCGGCTACAATGAGCAGTTCTTC; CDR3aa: CASSLDSSGYNEQFF
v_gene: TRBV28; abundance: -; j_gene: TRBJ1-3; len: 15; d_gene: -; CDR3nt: TGTGCCAGCAGTTTACCCGGGACAACTGGAAACACCATATATTTT; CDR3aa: CASSLPGTTGNTIYF
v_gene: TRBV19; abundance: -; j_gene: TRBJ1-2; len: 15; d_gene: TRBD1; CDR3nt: TGTGCCAGTAGCCCTAAGGTAGACAGGGGCTATGGCTACACCTTC; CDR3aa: CASSPKVDRGYGYTF
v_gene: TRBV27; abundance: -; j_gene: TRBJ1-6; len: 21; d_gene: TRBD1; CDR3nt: TGTGCCAGCAGTTTATCTTTTCTAAGACAGGGAAGAGGGAATAATAATTCACCCCTCCACTTT; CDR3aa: CASSLSFLRQGRGNNNSPLHF
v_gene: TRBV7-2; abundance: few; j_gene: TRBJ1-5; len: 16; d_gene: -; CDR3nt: TGTGCCAGCAGCCCTAGTGGGGGTTATAGCAATCAGCCCCAGCATTTT; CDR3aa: CASSPSGGYSNQPQHF
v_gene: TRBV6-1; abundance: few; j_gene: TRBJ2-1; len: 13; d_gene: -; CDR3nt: TGTGCCAGCAGTGAGGTCAGGGTGAATGAGCAGTTCTTC; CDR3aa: CASSEVRVNEQFF
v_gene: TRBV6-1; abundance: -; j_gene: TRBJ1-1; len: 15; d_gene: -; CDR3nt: TGTGCCAGCAGTGACCCTGGGTGGCAGGATTTTCGGGCTTTCTTT; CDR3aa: CASSDPGWQDFRAFF
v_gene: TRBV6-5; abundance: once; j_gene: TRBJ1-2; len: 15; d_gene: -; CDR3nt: TGTGCCAGCAGTTACACGGGACAACTGGCGGAGGGCTACACCTTC; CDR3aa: CASSYTGQLAEGYTF
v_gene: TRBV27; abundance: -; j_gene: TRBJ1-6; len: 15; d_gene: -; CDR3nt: TGTGCCAGCAGTTTATCGGGGGGTTACAATTCACCCCTCCACTTT; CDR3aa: CASSLSGGYNSPLHF
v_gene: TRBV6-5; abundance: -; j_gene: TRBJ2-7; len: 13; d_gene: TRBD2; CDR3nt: TGTGCCAGCCGGGCGGGGGAAATCTACGAGCAGTACTTC; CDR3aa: CASRAGEIYEQYF
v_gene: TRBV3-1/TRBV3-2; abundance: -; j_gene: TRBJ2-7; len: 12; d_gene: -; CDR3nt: TGTGCCAGCAGCCACCCGAGGGACGAGCAGTACTTC; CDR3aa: CASSHPRDEQYF
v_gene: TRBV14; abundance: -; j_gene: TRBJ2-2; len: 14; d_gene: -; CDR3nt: TGTGCCAGCAGCCAAGGCCCGTACACCGGGGAGCTGTTTTTT; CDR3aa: CASSQGPYTGELFF
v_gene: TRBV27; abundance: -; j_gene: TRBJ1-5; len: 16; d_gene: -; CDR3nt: TGTGCCAGCAGTTTATTGGGGGGGGCGGTTAATCAGCCCCAGCATTTT; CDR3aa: CASSLLGGAVNQPQHF
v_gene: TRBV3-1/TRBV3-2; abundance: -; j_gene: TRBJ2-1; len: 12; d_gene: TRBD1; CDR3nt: TGTGCCAGCAGCGCGACAGGGGGCCTAGAGTTCTTC; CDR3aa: CASSATGGLEFF
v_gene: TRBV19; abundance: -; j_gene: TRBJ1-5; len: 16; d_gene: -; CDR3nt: TGTGCCAGTAAAGGCCCCGACAGCTTTAGCAATCAGCCCCAGCATTTT; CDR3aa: CASKGPDSFSNQPQHF
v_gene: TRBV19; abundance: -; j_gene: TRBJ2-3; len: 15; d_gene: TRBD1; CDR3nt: TGTGCCAGTAGCATCGGACAGGGAAACACAGATACGCAGTATTTT; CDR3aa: CASSIGQGNTDTQYF
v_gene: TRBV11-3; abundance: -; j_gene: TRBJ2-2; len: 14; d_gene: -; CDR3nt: TGTGCCAGCAGCCCTTACAACAGGCCCGGGGAGCTGTTTTTT; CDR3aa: CASSPYNRPGELFF